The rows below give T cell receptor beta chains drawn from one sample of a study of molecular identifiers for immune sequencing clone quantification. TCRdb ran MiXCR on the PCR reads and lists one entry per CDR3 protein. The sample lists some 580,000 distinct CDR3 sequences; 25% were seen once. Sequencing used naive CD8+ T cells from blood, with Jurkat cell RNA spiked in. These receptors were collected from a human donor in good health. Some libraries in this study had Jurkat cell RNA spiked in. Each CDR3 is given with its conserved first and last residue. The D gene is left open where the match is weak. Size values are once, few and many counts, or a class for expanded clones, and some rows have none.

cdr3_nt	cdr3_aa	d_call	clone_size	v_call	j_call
TGTGCCAGCAGCTTGGGACAGGGCGACTACGAGCAGTACTTC	CASSLGQGDYEQYF	TRBD1	many	TRBV13	TRBJ2-7
TGTGCCAGCAGTTTACAGGACGAGCAGTACTTC	CASSLQDEQYF	NA	NA	TRBV28	TRBJ2-7
TGCGCCAGCAGCCAAGTATATCGACAGGGGGCAGAGACCCAGTACTTC	CASSQVYRQGAETQYF	TRBD1	few	TRBV4-1	TRBJ2-5
TGCAGTGCTAGAGCTTCGGACAGAACAGCGGGAGGGCCTCTCGAGCAGTACTTC	CSARASDRTAGGPLEQYF	TRBD2	NA	TRBV20-1	TRBJ2-7
TGCGCCAGCAGCCCGACAGGGGCCTCCTACGAGCAGTACTTC	CASSPTGASYEQYF	TRBD1	many	TRBV5-1	TRBJ2-7
TGTGCCAGCAGCTTAGGTACTAGCGGGAGTACCGAGCAGTACTTC	CASSLGTSGSTEQYF	TRBD2	NA	TRBV11-1	TRBJ2-7
TGTGCCAGCAGCTCCACGGACAGGGGAGACTATGGCTACACCTTC	CASSSTDRGDYGYTF	TRBD1	NA	TRBV7-9	TRBJ1-2
TGTGCCAGCAGCTTGGGCAGGGGAGGTCAGCCCCAGCATTTT	CASSLGRGGQPQHF	NA	many	TRBV5-6	TRBJ1-5
TGTGCCAGCAGCTTTTTCGGTACTGAGCAGTTCTTC	CASSFFGTEQFF	NA	NA	TRBV7-9	TRBJ2-1
TGCGCCACAAATGAGCCCGGGGGCACTGAAGCTTTCTTT	CATNEPGGTEAFF	NA	NA	TRBV4-1	TRBJ1-1
TGTGCCAGCAGCAAGGAGGGGGGGGGACAAGCCTACGAGCAGTACTTC	CASSKEGGGQAYEQYF	NA	NA	TRBV7-2	TRBJ2-7
TGCAATGCTAGAGGCGCGGCCGGCTCCTACAATGAGCAGTTCTTC	CNARGAAGSYNEQFF	NA	NA	TRBV20-1	TRBJ2-1
TGTGCCGGTAGTATAGTGGCAGGGGTGGGCACCGGGGAGCTGTTTTTT	CAGSIVAGVGTGELFF	NA	NA	TRBV19	TRBJ2-2
TGTGCCAGCAGTCTACAGGGGGATCATCAGCCCCAGCATTTT	CASSLQGDHQPQHF	TRBD1	few	TRBV27	TRBJ1-5
TGTGTCAGTAGTGACCCTAGCGGGTGGCTAGAGACCCAGTACTTC	CVSSDPSGWLETQYF	TRBD2	NA	TRBV19	TRBJ2-5
TGCGCCAGCAGCCAAGAAATAGCGGGGGTTGATACGCAGTATTTT	CASSQEIAGVDTQYF	TRBD2	many	TRBV4-1	TRBJ2-3
TGTGCCAGCAGTCTCACTAGCGGGGGGATCACCGGGGAGCTGTTTTTT	CASSLTSGGITGELFF	TRBD2	few	TRBV6-2/TRBV6-3	TRBJ2-2
TGTGCCAGCAGTTTCTCGGGACAAAGCTACGAGCAGTACTTC	CASSFSGQSYEQYF	NA	many	TRBV25-1	TRBJ2-7
TGTGCCAGCAGCTTGGGTCCTACAGGACCTGAGGCTGGCTACACCTTC	CASSLGPTGPEAGYTF	NA	NA	TRBV5-8	TRBJ1-2